The 13 T cell receptor beta chains below come from one sample, sequenced in a study of regulatory T cells in long-lasting Graves disease. Arm-PCR of CDR3 regions and iRepertoire HTBI primers were the basis on which TCR beta libraries were built. Each CDR3 protein is one row after TCRdb ran MiXCR on the multiplex PCR reads. Found here are 450,000 to 600,000 distinct CDR3 sequences, around 15% of them singletons; the top ten hold about 12%. Time point: newly diagnosed GD, antithyroid drugs for less than 3 months. From RNA extracted from PBMCs, the TCR library was made. These sequences were also reported in another study, on T cells in Graves' hyperthyroidism and ophthalmopathy.

Specimen: peripheral blood mononuclear cells (PBMCs), collected at new diagnosis, from a patient treated with antithyroid drugs. The receptors shown here come from a man between 40 and 49 years old with Graves disease.

CDR3 nucleotides: TGCGCCAGCAGACCCCGGGACACCCACAATGAGCAGTTCTTC. This translates into CASRPRDTHNEQFF. The V gene is TRBV5-1, the J gene TRBJ2-1, with D possibly being TRBD1 (6 bases). With 5 bases removed from V and 5 bases from J, the gap between germline ends came to 14 bases. CDR3 length equals 14 residues. Germline CDR1 and CDR2: SGHRS and YFSETQ. The variable domain in full, completed from reference TRBV5-1 and TRBJ2-1, reads KAGVTQTPRYLIKTRGQQVTLSCSPISGHRSVSWYQQTPGQGLQFLFEYFSETQRNKGNFPGRFSGRQFSNSRSEMNVSTLELGDSALYLCASRPRDTHNEQFFGPGTRLTVL.

CDR3 region: CSVAQLAGVPDTQYF. The CDR3, as DNA: TGCAGCGTTGCCCAACTAGCGGGAGTACCAGATACGCAGTATTTT. The chain employs TRBV29-1 and TRBJ2-3, with 11 bases that match TRBD2. After removal of 4 bases from V and 4 bases from J, the junction contained 7 bases not matched to a gene. The germline CDR1 and CDR2 sequences are SQVTM and ANQGSEA. CDR3 length: 15 amino acids.

This clonotype showed up many times. The chain links TRBV12-5 to TRBJ2-4, with 8 bases matching TRBD1. The CDR3 covers 15 residues. CDR1 and CDR2 from the germline V gene are LGHNT and FRNRAP. The ends lost 7 bases at V and 3 bases at J; junction bases unmatched: 8. For the CDR3, the DNA is TGTGCTAGTGCCATATACACAGGGGGCAAAAACATTCAGTACTTC. Encoded protein: CASAIYTGGKNIQYF.

The chain uses TRBV25-1 and TRBJ1-1; D is perhaps TRBD1 (6 bases). V dropped 2 bases and J dropped 12 bases, with 10 bases sitting between them. Per the germline V gene, CDR1 is MGHDK and CDR2 is SYGVNS. This CDR3 has 11 amino acids. The CDR3 reads CASSEGTRTFF. CDR3 DNA sequence: TGTGCCAGCAGTGAAGGGACAAGAACTTTCTTT. Variable domain in full (rest from reference TRBV25-1 and TRBJ1-1): EADIYQTPRYLVIGTGKKITLECSQTMGHDKMYWYQQDPGMELHLIHYSYGVNSTEKGDLSSESTVSRIRTEHFPLTLESARPSHTSQYLCASSEGTRTFFGQGTRLTVV.

This chain uses TRBV2 with TRBJ2-1; D might be TRBD2 (6 bases). Trimming removed 6 bases at V and 6 bases at J, with 12 bases between. The CDR3 runs to 13 residues. The germline gives CDR1 SNHLY, CDR2 FYNNEI. CDR3 nucleotides: TGTGCCAGCAGCGGGAGAATCGCCAATGAGCAGTTCTTC. Translating gives CASSGRIANEQFF.

Comments on this clonotype: A clone one base away is much larger, so this may be a read error. V is TRBV14 and J is TRBJ2-7; TRBD1 aligns across 9 bases. J lost 2 bases, V lost 2 bases, and 1 base had no gene match. There are 14 residues in the CDR3. The V gene's germline CDR1 is SGHDN and CDR2 FVKESK. The CDR3 region is CASSQRDRAYEQYF. The CDR3 coding sequence is TGTGCCAGCAGCCAACGGGACAGGGCCTACGAGCAGTACTTC.

This clonotype has a handful of counts. The chain recombines TRBV19 with TRBJ2-7, with 7 bases that match TRBD1. The length of the CDR3 is 14 residues. J gave up 2 bases and V 5 bases, and 6 bases lay outside the gene matches. The germline V gene has CDR1 LNHDA and CDR2 SQIVND (reference sequence). CDR3 sequence (DNA): TGTGCCAGTAGTGTCCGGGACAGAACCTACGAGCAGTACTTC. This codes for CASSVRDRTYEQYF.

The V gene is TRBV27, the J gene TRBJ2-1, with D tentatively TRBD2 (6 bases). Trimming pared 2 bases from V and 0 bases from J, leaving 20 bases between. CDR3 length equals 19 residues. Germline V CDR1 and CDR2: MNHEY, SMNVEV (reference sequence). For the CDR3, the DNA is TGTGCCAGCAGTTTAAAGGGACTCGCATCGAGGAGCTCCTACAATGAGCAGTTCTTC. Its translation: CASSLKGLASRSSYNEQFF.

This chain joins TRBV28 and TRBJ2-5; D call uncertain. The CDR3 is 14 amino acids. Trimming left V 3 bases short and J 1 base short, with 9 bases between. Germline values: CDR1 MDHEN, CDR2 SYDVKM. CDR3 sequence (DNA): TGTGCCAGCAGTTTCCGACCCGCCCAAGAGACCCAGTACTTC. Translating it yields CASSFRPAQETQYF. Combining the CDR3 with reference TRBV28 and TRBJ2-5 gives the whole variable domain DVKVTQSSRYLVKRTGEKVFLECVQDMDHENMFWYRQDPGLGLRLIYFSYDVKMKEKGDIPEGYSVSREKKERFSLILESASTNQTSMYLCASSFRPAQETQYFGPGTRLLVL.

The chain links TRBV6-2 or TRBV6-3 to TRBJ1-4; D is uncertain. V gave up 6 bases and J gave up 10 bases, with 12 bases separating them. The CDR3 length is 12 residues. Looked up from germline, CDR1 is MNHEY and CDR2 is SVGEGT. The CDR3 DNA reads TGTGCCAGCAGGAGACCGGGCGGAAAACTGTTTTTT. This encodes CASRRPGGKLFF.

This clonotype showed up just a few times. This sequence joins TRBV12-5 and TRBJ2-5; 8 bases map to TRBD1. The germline CDR1 and CDR2 sequences are LGHNT and FRNRAP. The length of the CDR3 is 12 residues. With V trimmed by 7 bases and J by 5 bases, 3 bases remained unmatched. As DNA, the CDR3 is TGTGCTAGTGTTTACAGGGGGGAGACCCAGTACTTC. Its protein product is CASVYRGETQYF.

As regards this clonotype: Sequence at one end of the junction differs from germline and may be a read error. This chain joins TRBV11-3 and TRBJ2-1; 14 bases agree with TRBD2. The germline gives CDR1 SGHNT, CDR2 YENEEA. The CDR3 runs 16 residues. CDR3: CASSTGTSGRLNGQFF. The CDR3 coding sequence is TGTGCCAGCAGCACCGGGACTAGCGGGAGACTGAATGGGCAGTTCTTC.

A note on this clonotype: With a much larger clone just one base away, this may be a read error. The chain couples TRBV7-3 to TRBJ2-3; D tentatively fits TRBD1 or TRBD2 (7 bases each). CDR1 is SGHTA and CDR2 is FQGTGA in the germline V gene. The CDR3 is 15 amino acids. Here the CDR3 reads CASSLTGGGTGTQYF. Written as DNA, the CDR3 is TGTGCCAGCAGCTTAACGGGAGGGGGCACAGGTACGCAGTATTTT.